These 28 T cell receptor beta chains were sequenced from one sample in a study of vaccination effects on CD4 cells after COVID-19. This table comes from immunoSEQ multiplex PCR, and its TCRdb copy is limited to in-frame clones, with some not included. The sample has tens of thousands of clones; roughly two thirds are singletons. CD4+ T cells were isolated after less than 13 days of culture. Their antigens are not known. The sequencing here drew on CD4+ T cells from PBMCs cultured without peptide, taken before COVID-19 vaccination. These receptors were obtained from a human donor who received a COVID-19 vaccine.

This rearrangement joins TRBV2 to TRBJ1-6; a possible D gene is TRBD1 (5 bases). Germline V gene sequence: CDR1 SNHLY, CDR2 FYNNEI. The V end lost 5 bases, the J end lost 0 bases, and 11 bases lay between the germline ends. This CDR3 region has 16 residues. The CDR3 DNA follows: TGTGCCAGCAGTCGACAGAGAAGCTCCTATAATTCACCCCTCCACTTT. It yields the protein CASSRQRSSYNSPLHF.

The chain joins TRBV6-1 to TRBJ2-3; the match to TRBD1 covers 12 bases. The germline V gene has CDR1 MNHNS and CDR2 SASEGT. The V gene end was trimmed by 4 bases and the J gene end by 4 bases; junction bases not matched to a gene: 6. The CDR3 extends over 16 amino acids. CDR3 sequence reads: CASSVGQGAPSDTQYF. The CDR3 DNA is TGTGCCAGCAGTGTGGGACAGGGGGCCCCGTCAGATACGCAGTATTTT.

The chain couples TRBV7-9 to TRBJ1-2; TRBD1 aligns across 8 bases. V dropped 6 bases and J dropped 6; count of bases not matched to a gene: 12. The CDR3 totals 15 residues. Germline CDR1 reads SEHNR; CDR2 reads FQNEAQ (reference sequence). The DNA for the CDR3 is TGTGCCAGCAGTGGACGTCGCAGGGGGCTTCATGGCTACACCTTC. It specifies CASSGRRRGLHGYTF.

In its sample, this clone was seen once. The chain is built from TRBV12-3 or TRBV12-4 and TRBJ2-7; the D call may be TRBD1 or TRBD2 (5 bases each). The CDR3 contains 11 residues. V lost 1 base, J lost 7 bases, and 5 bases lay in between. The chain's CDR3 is CASSLGGEQYF. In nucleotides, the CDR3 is TGTGCCAGCAGTTTAGGGGGGGAGCAGTACTTC.

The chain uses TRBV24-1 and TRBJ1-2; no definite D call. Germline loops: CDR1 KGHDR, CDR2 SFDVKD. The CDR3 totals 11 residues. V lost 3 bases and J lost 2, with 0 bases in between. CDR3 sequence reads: CATSDNYGYTF. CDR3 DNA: TGTGCCACCAGTGATAACTATGGCTACACCTTC.

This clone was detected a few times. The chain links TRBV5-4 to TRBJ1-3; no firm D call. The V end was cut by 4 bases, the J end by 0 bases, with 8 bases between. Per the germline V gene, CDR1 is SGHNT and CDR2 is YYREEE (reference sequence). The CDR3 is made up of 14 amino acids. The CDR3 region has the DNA TGTGCCAGCAGCCCGGAGGGCTCTGGAAACACCATATATTTT. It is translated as CASSPEGSGNTIYF.

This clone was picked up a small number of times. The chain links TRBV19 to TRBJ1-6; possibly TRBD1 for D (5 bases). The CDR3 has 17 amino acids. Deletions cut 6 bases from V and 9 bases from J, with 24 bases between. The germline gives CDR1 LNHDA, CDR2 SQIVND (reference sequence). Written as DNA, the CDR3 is TGTGCCAGTAGCGCCCAGGGAGCTGCCCTCGTCCCTTCACCCCTCCACTTT. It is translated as CASSAQGAALVPSPLHF.

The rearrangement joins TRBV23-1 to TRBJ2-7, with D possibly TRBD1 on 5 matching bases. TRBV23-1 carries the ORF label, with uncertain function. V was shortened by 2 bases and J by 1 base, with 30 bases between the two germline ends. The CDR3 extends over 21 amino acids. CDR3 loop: CASSQLTLRWTPEMKSYEQYF. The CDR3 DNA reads TGCGCCAGCAGTCAACTAACCTTGAGATGGACACCCGAGATGAAGTCCTACGAGCAGTACTTC.

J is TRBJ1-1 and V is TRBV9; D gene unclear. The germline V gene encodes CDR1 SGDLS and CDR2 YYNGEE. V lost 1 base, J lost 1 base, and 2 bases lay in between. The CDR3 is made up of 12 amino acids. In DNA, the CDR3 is TGTGCCAGCAGCGTACAGAACACTGAAGCTTTCTTT. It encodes CASSVQNTEAFF.

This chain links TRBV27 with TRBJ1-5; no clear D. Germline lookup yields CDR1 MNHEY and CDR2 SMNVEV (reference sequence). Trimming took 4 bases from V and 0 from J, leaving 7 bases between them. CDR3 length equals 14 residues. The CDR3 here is CASSSLYSNQPQHF. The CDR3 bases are TGTGCCAGCAGTTCCCTATATAGCAATCAGCCCCAGCATTTT.

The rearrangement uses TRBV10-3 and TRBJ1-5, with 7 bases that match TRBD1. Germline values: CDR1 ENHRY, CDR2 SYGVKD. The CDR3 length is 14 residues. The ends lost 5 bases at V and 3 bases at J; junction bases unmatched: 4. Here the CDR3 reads CAISSGQFNQPQHF. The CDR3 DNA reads TGTGCCATCAGTTCGGGACAGTTCAATCAGCCCCAGCATTTT.

Here the CDR3 DNA reads TGTGCCAGCAGCCAAAATCCGGGGGGGAACTATGGCTACACCTTC. It codes for CASSQNPGGNYGYTF. This chain links TRBV3-1 (or the pseudogene TRBV3-2) with TRBJ1-2; possible D gene TRBD1, 5 bases. V lost 2 bases and J 2 bases, leaving 12 bases between the germline ends. The CDR3 loop spans 15 amino acids. Germline V CDR1 and CDR2: LGHDT, YNNKEL (reference sequence).

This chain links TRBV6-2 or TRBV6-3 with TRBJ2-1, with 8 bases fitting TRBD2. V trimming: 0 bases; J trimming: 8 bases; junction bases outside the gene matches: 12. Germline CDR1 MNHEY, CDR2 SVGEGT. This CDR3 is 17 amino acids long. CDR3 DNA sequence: TGTGCCAGCAGTTACTCCGCCGCACTAGCGGAAGAGGATGAGCAGTTCTTC. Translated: CASSYSAALAEEDEQFF.

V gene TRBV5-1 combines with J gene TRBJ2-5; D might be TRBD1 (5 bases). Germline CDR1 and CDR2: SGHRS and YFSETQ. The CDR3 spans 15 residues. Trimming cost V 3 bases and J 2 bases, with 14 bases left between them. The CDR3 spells CASSSRQPRQETQYF. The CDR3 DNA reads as TGCGCCAGCAGCTCACGACAGCCTAGACAAGAGACCCAGTACTTC.

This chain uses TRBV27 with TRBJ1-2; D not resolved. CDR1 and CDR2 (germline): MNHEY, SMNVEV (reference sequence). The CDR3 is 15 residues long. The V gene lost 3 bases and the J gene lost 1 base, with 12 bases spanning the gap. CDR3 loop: CASSFGRTLNYGYTF. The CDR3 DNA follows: TGTGCCAGCAGTTTTGGGCGGACTCTTAACTATGGCTACACCTTC.

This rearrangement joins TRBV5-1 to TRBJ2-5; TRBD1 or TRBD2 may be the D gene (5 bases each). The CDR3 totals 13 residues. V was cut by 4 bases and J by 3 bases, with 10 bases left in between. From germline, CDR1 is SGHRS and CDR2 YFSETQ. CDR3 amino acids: CASSRQGEETQYF. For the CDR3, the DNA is TGCGCCAGCAGCCGGCAGGGAGAAGAGACCCAGTACTTC.

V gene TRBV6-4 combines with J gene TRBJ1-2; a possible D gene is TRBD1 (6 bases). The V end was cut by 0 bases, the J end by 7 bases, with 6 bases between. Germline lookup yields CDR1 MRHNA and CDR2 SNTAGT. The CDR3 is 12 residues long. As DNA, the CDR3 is TGTGCCAGCAGTGACTCGACAGGTGGCTACACCTTC. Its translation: CASSDSTGGYTF.

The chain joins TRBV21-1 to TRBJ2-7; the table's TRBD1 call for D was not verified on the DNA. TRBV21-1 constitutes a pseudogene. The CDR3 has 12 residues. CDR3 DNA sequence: TGTGCCAGCAGCAAAGAGATACGGGACAGGGGATTC. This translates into CASSKEIRDRGF.

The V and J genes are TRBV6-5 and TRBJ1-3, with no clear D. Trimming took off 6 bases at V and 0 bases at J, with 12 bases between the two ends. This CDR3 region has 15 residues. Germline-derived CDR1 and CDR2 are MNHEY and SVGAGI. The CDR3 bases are TGTGCCAGCAGATTAGAGTGGCCCTCTGGAAACACCATATATTTT. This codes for CASRLEWPSGNTIYF.

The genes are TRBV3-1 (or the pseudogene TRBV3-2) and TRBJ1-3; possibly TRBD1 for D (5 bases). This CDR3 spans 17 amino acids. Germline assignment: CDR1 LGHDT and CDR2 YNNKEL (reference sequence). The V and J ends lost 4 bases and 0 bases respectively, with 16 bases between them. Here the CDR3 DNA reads TGTGCCAGCAGCCTCCCCCAGGACACATCCTCTGGAAACACCATATATTTT. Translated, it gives CASSLPQDTSSGNTIYF.

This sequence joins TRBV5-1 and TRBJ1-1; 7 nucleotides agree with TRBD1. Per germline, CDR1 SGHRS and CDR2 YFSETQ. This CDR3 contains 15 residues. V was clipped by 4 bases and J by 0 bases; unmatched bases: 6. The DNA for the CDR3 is TGCGCCAGCAGCCTAGACAGGGTAGTGAACACTGAAGCTTTCTTT. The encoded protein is CASSLDRVVNTEAFF. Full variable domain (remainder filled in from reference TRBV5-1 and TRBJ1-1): KAGVTQTPRYLIKTRGQQVTLSCSPISGHRSVSWYQQTPGQGLQFLFEYFSETQRNKGNFPGRFSGRQFSNSRSEMNVSTLELGDSALYLCASSLDRVVNTEAFFGQGTRLTVV.

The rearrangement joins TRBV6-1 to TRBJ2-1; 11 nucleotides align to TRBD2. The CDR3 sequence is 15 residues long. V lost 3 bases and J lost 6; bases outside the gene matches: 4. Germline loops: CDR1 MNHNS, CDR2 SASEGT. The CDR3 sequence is CASSELAGGGNEQFF. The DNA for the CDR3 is TGTGCCAGCAGTGAGTTAGCGGGAGGGGGCAATGAGCAGTTCTTC.

The CDR3, as DNA: TGCGCCAGCAGCTTGGCTCTTGGGCAGGGTTGGCCCTACGAGCAGTACTTC. Translated: CASSLALGQGWPYEQYF. This chain joins TRBV5-1 and TRBJ2-7, with D possibly matching TRBD1 (5 bases). CDR1 SGHRS and CDR2 YFSETQ come from the germline V gene. V was shortened by 0 bases and J by 2 bases, with 18 bases between the two germline ends. The CDR3 totals 17 residues.

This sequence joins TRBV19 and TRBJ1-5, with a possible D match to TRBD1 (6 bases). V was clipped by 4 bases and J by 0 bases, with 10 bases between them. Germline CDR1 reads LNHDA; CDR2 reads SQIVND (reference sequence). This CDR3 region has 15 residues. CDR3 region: CASSTPGDSNQPQHF. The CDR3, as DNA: TGTGCCAGTAGTACCCCAGGGGATAGCAATCAGCCCCAGCATTTT.

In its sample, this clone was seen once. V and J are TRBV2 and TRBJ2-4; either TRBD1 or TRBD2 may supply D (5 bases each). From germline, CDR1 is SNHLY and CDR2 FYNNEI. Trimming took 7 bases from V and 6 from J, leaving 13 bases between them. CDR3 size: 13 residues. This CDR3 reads CASKGDLINIQYF. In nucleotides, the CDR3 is TGTGCCAGCAAAGGGGACCTTATAAACATTCAGTACTTC.

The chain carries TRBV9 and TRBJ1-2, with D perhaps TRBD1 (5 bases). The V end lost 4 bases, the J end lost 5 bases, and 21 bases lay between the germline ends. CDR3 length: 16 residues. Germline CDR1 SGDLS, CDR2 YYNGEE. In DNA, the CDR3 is TGTGCCAGCAGCCCACGAACGGGGCTCGTGGGTTATGGCTACACCTTC. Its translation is CASSPRTGLVGYGYTF.

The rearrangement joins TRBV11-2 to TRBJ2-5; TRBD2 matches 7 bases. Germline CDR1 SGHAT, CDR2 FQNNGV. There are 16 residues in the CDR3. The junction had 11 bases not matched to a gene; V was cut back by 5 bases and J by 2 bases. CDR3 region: CASSLVSGAIQETQYF. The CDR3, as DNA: TGTGCCAGCAGCCTAGTCAGCGGGGCTATACAAGAGACCCAGTACTTC. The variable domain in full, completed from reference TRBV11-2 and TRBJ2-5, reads EAGVAQSPRYKIIEKRQSVAFWCNPISGHATLYWYQQILGQGPKLLIQFQNNGVVDDSQLPKDRFSAERLKGVDSTLKIQPAKLEDSAVYLCASSLVSGAIQETQYFGPGTRLLVL.

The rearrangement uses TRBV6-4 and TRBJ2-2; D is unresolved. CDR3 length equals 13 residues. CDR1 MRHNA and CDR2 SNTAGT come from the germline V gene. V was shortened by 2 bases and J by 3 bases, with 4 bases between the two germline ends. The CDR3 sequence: CASSDGYTGELFF. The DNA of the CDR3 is TGTGCCAGCAGTGACGGGTACACCGGGGAGCTGTTTTTT.